A few counts support the clone carrying this T cell receptor beta chain. The antigen is unknown. This record comes from a study of blood T cells in healthy people across ages. Study conclusions and caveats: As age increased, TCR beta diversity per million T cells fell in a roughly linear fashion.

PCR was performed a second time for about 6 to 12 cycles using a sample-barcoded 5' primer and a J-beta primer mix. TCRdb re-analysed the 5' RACE reads in MiXCR, keeping a single row per CDR3 protein. The sample includes over 1,500,000 distinct CDR3 sequences, roughly two fifths of them seen just once. The length of the CDR3 is 12 residues. V shed 4 bases and J shed 9 bases, with 7 bases lying between them. Sequenced: blood. The TCR comes from a human donor in good health. The chain links TRBV12-3 or TRBV12-4 to TRBJ1-6, with no clear D. The CDR3 nucleotides are TGTGCCAGCAGTTCTGAAGGTTCACCCCTCCACTTT. This gives the protein CASSSEGSPLHF.